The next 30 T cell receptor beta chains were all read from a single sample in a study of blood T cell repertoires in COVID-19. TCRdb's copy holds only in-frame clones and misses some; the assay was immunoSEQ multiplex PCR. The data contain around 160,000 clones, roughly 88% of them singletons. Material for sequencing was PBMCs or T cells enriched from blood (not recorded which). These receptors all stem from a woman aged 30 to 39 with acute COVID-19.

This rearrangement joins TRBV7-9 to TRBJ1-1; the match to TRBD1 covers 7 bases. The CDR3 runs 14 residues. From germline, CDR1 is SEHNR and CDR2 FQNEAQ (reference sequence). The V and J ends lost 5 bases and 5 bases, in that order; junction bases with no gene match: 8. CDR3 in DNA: TGTGCCAGCAGCACCGGGACAGAAAGGACTGAAGCTTTCTTT. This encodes CASSTGTERTEAFF.

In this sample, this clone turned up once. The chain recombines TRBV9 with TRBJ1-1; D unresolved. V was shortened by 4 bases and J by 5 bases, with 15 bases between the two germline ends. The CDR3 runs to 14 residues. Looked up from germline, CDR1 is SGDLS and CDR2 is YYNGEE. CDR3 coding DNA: TGTGCCAGCAGCCCAGTTGTTGGCGGAACTGAAGCTTTCTTT. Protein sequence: CASSPVVGGTEAFF.

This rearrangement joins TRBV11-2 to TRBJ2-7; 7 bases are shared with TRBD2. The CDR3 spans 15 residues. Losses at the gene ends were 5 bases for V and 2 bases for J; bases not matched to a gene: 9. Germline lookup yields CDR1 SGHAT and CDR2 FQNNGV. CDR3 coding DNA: TGTGCCAGCAGCCTTGGCCGAGCGGGAACCTACGAGCAGTACTTC. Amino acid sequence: CASSLGRAGTYEQYF.

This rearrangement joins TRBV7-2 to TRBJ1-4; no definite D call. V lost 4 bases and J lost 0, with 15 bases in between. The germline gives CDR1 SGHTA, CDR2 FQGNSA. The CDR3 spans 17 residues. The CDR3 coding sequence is TGTGCCAGCAGCTCAACCAAGGGAGCTTCAACTAATGAAAAACTGTTTTTT. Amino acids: CASSSTKGASTNEKLFF.

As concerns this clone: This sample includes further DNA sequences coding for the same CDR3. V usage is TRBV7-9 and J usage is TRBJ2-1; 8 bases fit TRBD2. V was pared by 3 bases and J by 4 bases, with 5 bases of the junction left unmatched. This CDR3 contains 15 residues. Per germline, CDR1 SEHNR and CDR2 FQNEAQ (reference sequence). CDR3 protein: CASSFRSGAYNEQFF. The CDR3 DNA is TGTGCCAGCAGCTTCCGTAGCGGGGCGTACAATGAGCAGTTCTTC.

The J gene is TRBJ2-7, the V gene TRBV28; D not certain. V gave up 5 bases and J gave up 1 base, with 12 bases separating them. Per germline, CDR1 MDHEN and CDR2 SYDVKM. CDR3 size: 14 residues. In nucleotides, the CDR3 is TGTGCCAGCAGTCTCCAGGTGGTGTCCTACGAGCAGTACTTC. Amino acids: CASSLQVVSYEQYF.

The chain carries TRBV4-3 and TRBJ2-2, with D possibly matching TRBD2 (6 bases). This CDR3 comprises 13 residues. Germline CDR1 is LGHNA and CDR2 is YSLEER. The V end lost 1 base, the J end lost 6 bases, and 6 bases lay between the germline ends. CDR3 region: CASSQGEAGELFF. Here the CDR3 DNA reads TGCGCCAGCAGCCAAGGGGAGGCCGGGGAGCTGTTTTTT.

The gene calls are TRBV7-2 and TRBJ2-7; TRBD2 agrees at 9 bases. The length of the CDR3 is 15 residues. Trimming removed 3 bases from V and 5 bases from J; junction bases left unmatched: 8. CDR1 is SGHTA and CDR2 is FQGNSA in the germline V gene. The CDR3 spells CASSFRASGINEQYF. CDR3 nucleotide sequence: TGTGCCAGCAGCTTTCGGGCTAGCGGGATAAACGAGCAGTACTTC.

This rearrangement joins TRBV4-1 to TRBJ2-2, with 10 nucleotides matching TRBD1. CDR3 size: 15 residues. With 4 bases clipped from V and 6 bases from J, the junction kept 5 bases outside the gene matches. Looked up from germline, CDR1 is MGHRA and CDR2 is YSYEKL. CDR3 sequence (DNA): TGCGCCAGCAGCCTGGGACAGGGGATGGCCGGGGAGCTGTTTTTT. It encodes CASSLGQGMAGELFF.

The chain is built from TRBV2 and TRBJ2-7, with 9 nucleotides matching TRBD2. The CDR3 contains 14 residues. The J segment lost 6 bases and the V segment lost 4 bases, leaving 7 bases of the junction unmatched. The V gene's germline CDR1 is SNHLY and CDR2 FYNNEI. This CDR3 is CASSGLAVLSEQYF. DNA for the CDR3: TGTGCCAGCAGTGGACTAGCGGTCTTATCCGAGCAGTACTTC.

In nucleotides, the CDR3 is TGTGCCAGCAGTTACGAGACTAGTCTGCAAGAGACCCAGTACTTC. Amino acids: CASSYETSLQETQYF. This chain uses TRBV6-2 or TRBV6-3 with TRBJ2-5; D is perhaps TRBD2 (6 bases). CDR1 is MNHEY, CDR2 SVGEGT, per germline. V was clipped by 2 bases and J by 2 bases, with 12 bases between them. CDR3 length: 15 amino acids.

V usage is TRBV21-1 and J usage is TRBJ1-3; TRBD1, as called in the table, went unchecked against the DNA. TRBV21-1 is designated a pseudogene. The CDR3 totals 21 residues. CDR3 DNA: TGTGCCAGCAGCAAATTTTTGGGGGACATTCAAATGGACCGGTCTGGAAACACCATATATTTT. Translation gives CASSKFLGDIQMDRSGNTIYF.

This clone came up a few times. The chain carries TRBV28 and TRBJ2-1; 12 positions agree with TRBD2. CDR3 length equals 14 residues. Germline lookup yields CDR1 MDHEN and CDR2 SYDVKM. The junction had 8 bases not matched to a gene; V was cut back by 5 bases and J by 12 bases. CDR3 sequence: CASSLSSGRALQFF. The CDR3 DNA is TGTGCCAGCAGTCTGTCTAGCGGGAGGGCCCTGCAGTTCTTC.

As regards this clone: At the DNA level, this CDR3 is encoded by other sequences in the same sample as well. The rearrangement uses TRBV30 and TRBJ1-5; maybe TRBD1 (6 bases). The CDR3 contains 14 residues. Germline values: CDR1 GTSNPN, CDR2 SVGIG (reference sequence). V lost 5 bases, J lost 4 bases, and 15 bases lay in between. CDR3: CAWRQAGSNQPQHF. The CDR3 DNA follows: TGTGCCTGGCGACAGGCAGGGTCTAATCAGCCCCAGCATTTT.

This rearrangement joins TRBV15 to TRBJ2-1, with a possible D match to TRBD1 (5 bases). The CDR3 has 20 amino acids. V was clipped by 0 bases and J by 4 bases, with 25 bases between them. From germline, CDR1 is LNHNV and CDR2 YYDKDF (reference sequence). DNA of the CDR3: TGTGCCACCAGCAGAGATCTCGGAAGGTACTCCATTGGGGCGTACAATGAGCAGTTCTTC. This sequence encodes CATSRDLGRYSIGAYNEQFF.

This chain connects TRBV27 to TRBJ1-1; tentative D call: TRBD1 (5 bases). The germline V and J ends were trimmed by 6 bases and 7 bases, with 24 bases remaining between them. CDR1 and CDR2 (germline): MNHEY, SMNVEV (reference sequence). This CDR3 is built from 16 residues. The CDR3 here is CASRPGYRASGSEAFF. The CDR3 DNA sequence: TGTGCCAGCAGGCCAGGGTATAGGGCCTCGGGTAGTGAAGCTTTCTTT.

The chain's CDR3 is CASSRQGSGDTQYF. DNA for the CDR3: TGTGCCAGTAGTCGGCAGGGCTCGGGAGATACGCAGTATTTT. This chain links TRBV19 with TRBJ2-3, with a weak D call TRBD1 (5 bases). This CDR3 is 14 amino acids long. V lost 5 bases and J 5 bases, leaving 14 bases between the germline ends. CDR1 is LNHDA, CDR2 SQIVND, per germline (reference sequence).

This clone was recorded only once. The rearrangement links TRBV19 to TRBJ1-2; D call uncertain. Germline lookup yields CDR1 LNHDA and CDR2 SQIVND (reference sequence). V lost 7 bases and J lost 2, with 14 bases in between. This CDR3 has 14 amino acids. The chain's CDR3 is CASNPGEGNYGYTF. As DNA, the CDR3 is TGTGCCAGTAACCCGGGTGAGGGCAACTATGGCTACACCTTC.

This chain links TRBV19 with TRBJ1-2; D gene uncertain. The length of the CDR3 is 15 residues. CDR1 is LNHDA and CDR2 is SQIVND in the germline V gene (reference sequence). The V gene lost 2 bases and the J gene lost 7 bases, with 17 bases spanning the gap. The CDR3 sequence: CASSIRFDSKSGYTF. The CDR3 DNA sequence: TGTGCCAGTAGTATACGGTTCGATTCGAAGAGTGGCTACACCTTC. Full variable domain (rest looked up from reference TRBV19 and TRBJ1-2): DGGITQSPKYLFRKEGQNVTLSCEQNLNHDAMYWYRQDPGQGLRLIYYSQIVNDFQKGDIAEGYSVSREKKESFPLTVTSAQKNPTAFYLCASSIRFDSKSGYTFGSGTRLTVV.

The CDR3 DNA sequence: TGCAGTGCTAGTACGACAGGGTTAGGGAATTTCTTT. Translating gives CSASTTGLGNFF. The chain recombines TRBV20-1 with TRBJ1-1; 7 bases fit TRBD1. The length of the CDR3 is 12 residues. V shed 3 bases and J 13 bases; nucleotides not matched to a gene: 11. The germline V gene encodes CDR1 DFQATT and CDR2 SNEGSKA (reference sequence).

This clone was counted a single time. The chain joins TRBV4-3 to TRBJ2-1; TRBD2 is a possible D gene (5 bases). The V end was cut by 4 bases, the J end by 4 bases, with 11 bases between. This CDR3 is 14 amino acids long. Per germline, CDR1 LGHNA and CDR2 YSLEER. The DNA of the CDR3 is TGCGCCAGCAGCCTGGACTGGGAATACAATGAGCAGTTCTTC. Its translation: CASSLDWEYNEQFF.

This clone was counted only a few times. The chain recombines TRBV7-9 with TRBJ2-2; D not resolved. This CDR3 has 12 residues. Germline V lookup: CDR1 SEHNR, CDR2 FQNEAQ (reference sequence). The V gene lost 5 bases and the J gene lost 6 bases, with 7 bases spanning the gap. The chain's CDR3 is CASSPRSGELFF. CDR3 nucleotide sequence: TGTGCCAGCAGCCCTCGGTCCGGGGAGCTGTTTTTT.

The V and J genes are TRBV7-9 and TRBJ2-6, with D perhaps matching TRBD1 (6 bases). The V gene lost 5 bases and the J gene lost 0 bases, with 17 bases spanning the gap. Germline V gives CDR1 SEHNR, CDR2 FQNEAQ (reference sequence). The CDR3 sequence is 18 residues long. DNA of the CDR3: TGTGCCAGCAGCCCTCGAGGGGGTGGAAGCTCTGGGGCCAACGTCCTGACTTTC. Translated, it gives CASSPRGGGSSGANVLTF.

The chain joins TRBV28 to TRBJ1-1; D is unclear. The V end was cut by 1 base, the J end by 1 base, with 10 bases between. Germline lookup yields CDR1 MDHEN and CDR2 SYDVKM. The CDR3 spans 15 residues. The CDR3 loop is CASSLSLARNTEAFF. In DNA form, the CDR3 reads TGTGCCAGCAGTTTATCCCTAGCAAGGAACACTGAAGCTTTCTTT.

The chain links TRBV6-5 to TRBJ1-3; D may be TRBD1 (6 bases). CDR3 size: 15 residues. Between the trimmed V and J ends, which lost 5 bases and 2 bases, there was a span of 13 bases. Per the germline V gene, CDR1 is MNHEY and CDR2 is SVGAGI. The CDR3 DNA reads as TGTGCCAGCAGTCCCGGCGGGGGCCCTGGAAACACCATATATTTT. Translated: CASSPGGGPGNTIYF.

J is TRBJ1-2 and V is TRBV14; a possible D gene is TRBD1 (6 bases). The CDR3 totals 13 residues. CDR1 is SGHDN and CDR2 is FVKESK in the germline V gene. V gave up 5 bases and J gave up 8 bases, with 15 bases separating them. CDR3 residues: CASSDGQIYGYTF. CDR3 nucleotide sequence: TGTGCCAGCAGCGATGGACAGATATACGGCTACACCTTC.

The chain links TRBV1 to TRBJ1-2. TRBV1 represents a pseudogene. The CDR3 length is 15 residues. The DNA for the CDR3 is TGCACCAGCAGCCAAGGGCGGGGGGCTAACTATGGCTACACCTTC. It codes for CTSSQGRGANYGYTF.

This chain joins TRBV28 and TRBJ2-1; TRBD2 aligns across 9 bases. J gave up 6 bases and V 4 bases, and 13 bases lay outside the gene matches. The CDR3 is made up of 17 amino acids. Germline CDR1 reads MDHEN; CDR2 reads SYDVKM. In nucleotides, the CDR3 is TGTGCCAGCAGTTCCCCGGTAGCGGGAGTGGGCTCCAATGAGCAGTTCTTC. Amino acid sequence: CASSSPVAGVGSNEQFF.

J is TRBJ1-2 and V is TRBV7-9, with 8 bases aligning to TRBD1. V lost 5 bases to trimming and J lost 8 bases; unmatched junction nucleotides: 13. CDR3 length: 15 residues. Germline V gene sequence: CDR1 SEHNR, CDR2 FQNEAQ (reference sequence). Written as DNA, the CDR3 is TGTGCCAGCAGCCCGCCGGACAGGGCCCTACGGGGCTACACCTTC. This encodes CASSPPDRALRGYTF.

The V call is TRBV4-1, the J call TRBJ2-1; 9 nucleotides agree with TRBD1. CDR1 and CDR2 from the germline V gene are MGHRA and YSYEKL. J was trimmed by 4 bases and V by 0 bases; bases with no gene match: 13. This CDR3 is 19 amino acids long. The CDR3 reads CASSQEWASTGGVYNEQFF. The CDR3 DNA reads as TGCGCCAGCAGCCAAGAGTGGGCCTCAACAGGGGGCGTTTACAATGAGCAGTTCTTC.